This T cell receptor beta chain was sequenced during a study of glioma-infiltrating T cells after dendritic cell vaccination. Background on the study: Autologous tumor lysate-pulsed dendritic cell vaccination was given between the early 2000s and the early 2010s. Autologous tumor lysate was loaded overnight onto monocyte-derived dendritic cells grown about seven days with IL-4 and GM-CSF. Patients received three intradermal dendritic cell vaccine injections at biweekly intervals.

In regard to this clone: The antigen remains undetermined.

Whole-study results and caveats: Patients with more pretreatment TILs had longer time to progression and survival.

The data were produced by immunoSEQ multiplex PCR, yet TCRdb's version contains in-frame clones alone and is incomplete. The sample lists 90,000 to 100,000 clones; over 60% were seen once. The origin of this receptor is a human donor with glioblastoma. The specimen was blood, collected before dendritic cell vaccination.

The CDR3 here is CASSPLGTGSYEQYF. CDR3 DNA sequence: TGTGCCAGCAGTCCATTAGGGACAGGTTCCTACGAGCAGTACTTC. The chain links TRBV6-5 to TRBJ2-7; 8 bases map to TRBD1. V shed 5 bases and J 1 base; nucleotides not matched to a gene: 7. Germline V lookup: CDR1 MNHEY, CDR2 SVGAGI. CDR3 size: 15 residues.